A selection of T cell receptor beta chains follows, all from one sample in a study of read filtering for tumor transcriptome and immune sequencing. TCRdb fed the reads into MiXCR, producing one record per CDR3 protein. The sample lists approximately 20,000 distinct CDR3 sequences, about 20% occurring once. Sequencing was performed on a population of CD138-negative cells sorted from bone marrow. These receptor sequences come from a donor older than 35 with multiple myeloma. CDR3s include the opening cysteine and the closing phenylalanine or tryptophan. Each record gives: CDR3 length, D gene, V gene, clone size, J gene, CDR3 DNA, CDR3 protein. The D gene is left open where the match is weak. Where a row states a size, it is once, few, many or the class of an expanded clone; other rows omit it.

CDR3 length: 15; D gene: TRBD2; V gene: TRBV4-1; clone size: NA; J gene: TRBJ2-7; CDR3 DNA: TGCGCCAGCAGCCAAGGGTCGGGAGGGCCCATGAAGCAGTACTTC; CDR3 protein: CASSQGSGGPMKQYF
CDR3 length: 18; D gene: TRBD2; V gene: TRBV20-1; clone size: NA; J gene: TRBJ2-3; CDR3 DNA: TGCAGTGCTCCAACAATCGGGGGCGTAGCGGGAGGGCAGGATACGCAGTATTTT; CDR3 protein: CSAPTIGGVAGGQDTQYF
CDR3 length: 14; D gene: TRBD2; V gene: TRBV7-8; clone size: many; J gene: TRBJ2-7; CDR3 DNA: TGTGCCAGCAGCTCCCTCGCGGGAGGAGACGAGCAGTACTTC; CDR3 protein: CASSSLAGGDEQYF
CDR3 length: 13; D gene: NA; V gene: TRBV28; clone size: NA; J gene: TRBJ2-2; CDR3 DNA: TGTGCCAGCTTACTACCGAACACCGGGGAGCTGTTTTTT; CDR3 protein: CASLLPNTGELFF
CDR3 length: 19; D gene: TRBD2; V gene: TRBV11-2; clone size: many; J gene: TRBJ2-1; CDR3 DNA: TGTGCCAGCAGCTTATGGGGAGGGCAACGGCTGGGCTCCTACAATGAGCAGTTCTTC; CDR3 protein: CASSLWGGQRLGSYNEQFF
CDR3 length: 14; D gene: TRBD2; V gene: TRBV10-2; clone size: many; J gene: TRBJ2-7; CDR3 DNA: TGCGCCAGCAGTCCTAGCGGGAGAGGCTACGAGCAGTACTTC; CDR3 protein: CASSPSGRGYEQYF
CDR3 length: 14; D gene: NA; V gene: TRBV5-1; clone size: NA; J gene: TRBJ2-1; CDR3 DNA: TGCGCCAGCAGCTTGTTTCTACAAAGCACTGAGCAGTTCTTC; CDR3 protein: CASSLFLQSTEQFF
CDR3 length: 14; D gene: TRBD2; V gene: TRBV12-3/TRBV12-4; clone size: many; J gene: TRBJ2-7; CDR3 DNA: TGTGCCAGCAGGGCAAGCGGGAGGGGTTACGAGCAGTACTTC; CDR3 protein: CASRASGRGYEQYF
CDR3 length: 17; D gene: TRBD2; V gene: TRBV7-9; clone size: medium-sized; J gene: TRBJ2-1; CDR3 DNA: TGTGCCAGCAGCTTATCGGCTAGCGGGAGTATCTACAATGAGCAGTTCTTC; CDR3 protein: CASSLSASGSIYNEQFF
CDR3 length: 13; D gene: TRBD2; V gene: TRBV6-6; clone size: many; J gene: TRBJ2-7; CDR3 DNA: TGTGCCAGCCATAGGGCGGGAGTAAACGAGCAGTACTTC; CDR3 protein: CASHRAGVNEQYF
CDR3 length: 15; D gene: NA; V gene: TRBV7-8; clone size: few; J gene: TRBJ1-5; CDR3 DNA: TGTGCCAGCAGCTTAGTGGCAGCGCAGGGACAGCCCCAGCATTTT; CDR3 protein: CASSLVAAQGQPQHF